This T cell receptor (beta chain) was captured by sequencing in a study of control samples from healthy donors and cancer patients. The V gene end was trimmed by 2 bases and the J gene end by 2 bases; junction bases not matched to a gene: 2. Germline CDR1 LNHDA, CDR2 SQIVND (reference sequence). This CDR3 has 15 residues. Sequenced by immunoSEQ multiplex PCR; TCRdb stores in-frame clones only, minus some. This repertoire shows more than 110,000 clones, 80% to 90% found once; its top ten account for around 8.2%. The receptor was isolated from a woman aged 30 to 39 in good health. Sequencing was done on a sample of blood. V and J are TRBV19 and TRBJ2-1; 8 nucleotides match TRBD2. The CDR3 DNA reads as TGTGCCAGTAGTATACAGGGACTAGCCTACAATGAGCAGTTCTTC. Translated, it gives CASSIQGLAYNEQFF.